This TCR beta chain emerged from a study of T cell changes during pregnancy in multiple sclerosis. CDR3 length equals 15 residues. CDR1 and CDR2 (germline): MDHEN, SYDVKM. The V gene end was trimmed by 3 bases and the J gene end by 14 bases; junction bases not matched to a gene: 18. TCRdb's table, derived via immunoSEQ multiplex PCR, lists solely in-frame clones and lacks some. The sample yields about 85,000 clones, 90% to 95% seen once. This clone was seen just once. V usage is TRBV28 and J usage is TRBJ1-2, with 7 bases that match TRBD1. The sample in question was peripheral blood, obtained in the first trimester of pregnancy. This TCR derives from a female donor with multiple sclerosis, enrolled in a pregnancy study. The CDR3 DNA follows: TGTGCCAGCAGTTTCGAGTACAGGGGTGGTCCCAAAGGGACCTTC. Its protein product is CASSFEYRGGPKGTF.